These 18 T cell receptor beta chains were sequenced from one sample in a study of T cell clusters in autoimmune cytopenias. TRB amplification used around 270 ng of peripheral blood genomic DNA. TRB rearrangements were amplified by touch-down multiplex PCR with mixed TRB-A/B primers. For each CDR3 protein, TCRdb gives one entry from its re-call of the multiplex PCR reads, without DNA. This sample's clone table lists around 7,000 distinct CDR3 sequences. This sample also appeared in a second study, on T cell repertoires in aging, cancer and after chemotherapy.

Source material: peripheral blood. The origin of the receptors is a human donor in good health.

The chain links TRBV6-5 to TRBJ1-6; TCRdb's D call, TRBD1, is unchecked because there is no DNA. Germline loops: CDR1 MNHEY, CDR2 SVGAGI. The CDR3 contains 15 residues. This CDR3 is CASSYSTGEYLPLHF.

The CDR3 loop reads CASTSGQGSDTQYF. This sequence joins TRBV6-1 and TRBJ2-3; TCRdb lists TRBD1, though no DNA is available to test this call. The CDR3 loop spans 14 amino acids. Germline values: CDR1 MNHNS, CDR2 SASEGT.

The rearrangement links TRBV6-5 to TRBJ2-2; TCRdb's D call, TRBD2, is unchecked because there is no DNA. This CDR3 comprises 12 residues. The germline V gene encodes CDR1 MNHEY and CDR2 SVGAGI. Here the CDR3 reads CASGTSTGELFF.

The chain uses TRBV6-5 and TRBJ1-6; TCRdb's D gene call, TRBD1, goes unchecked for lack of DNA. This CDR3 has 14 amino acids. Germline loops: CDR1 MNHEY, CDR2 SVGAGI. CDR3 region: CASTRDSINSPLHF.

The V and J genes are TRBV19 and TRBJ2-1; no DNA is available, so the TRBD1 call from TCRdb remains unchecked. CDR1 is LNHDA and CDR2 is SQIVND in the germline V gene (reference sequence). The CDR3 contains 14 residues. The CDR3: CASSIPGRYNEQFF.

The rearrangement links TRBV5-5 to TRBJ2-5. This CDR3 has 14 amino acids. CDR1 is SGHKS, CDR2 YYEKEE, per germline (reference sequence). The CDR3 spells CASSLLLGSETQYF. Full variable domain (missing parts from reference TRBV5-5 and TRBJ2-5): DAGVTQSPTHLIKTRGQQVTLRCSPISGHKSVSWYQQVLGQGPQFIFQYYEKEERGRGNFPDRFSARQFPNYSSELNVNALLLGDSALYLCASSLLLGSETQYFGPGTRLLVL.

The chain has TRBV5-6 and TRBJ2-5. Germline CDR1 is SGHDT and CDR2 is YYEEEE. The CDR3 has 14 amino acids. The CDR3: CASSWGTVKGTQYF.

The V and J genes are TRBV6-2 or TRBV6-3 and TRBJ2-1. Germline CDR1 and CDR2: MNHEY and SVGEGT. CDR3 length: 14 residues. CDR3 in amino acids: CASSYSDDHNEQFF.

The chain has TRBV12-3 or TRBV12-4 and TRBJ2-3; TCRdb gives TRBD1 as the D gene, but with no DNA this cannot be confirmed. This CDR3 has 15 residues. The CDR3 spells CASSLAGISTDTQYF.

Measured by frequency, this clonotype is medium-sized. This sequence joins TRBV6-5 and TRBJ2-1. The CDR3 sequence is 12 residues long. Germline CDR1 is MNHEY and CDR2 is SVGAGI. The chain's CDR3 is CASTSSYNEQFF.

The chain has TRBV15 and TRBJ2-1; TCRdb names TRBD1, which stays unverified in the absence of DNA. CDR3 size: 17 residues. The germline gives CDR1 LNHNV, CDR2 YYDKDF (reference sequence). CDR3 in amino acids: CATSRGRDPSSYNEQFF.

The rearrangement links TRBV19 to TRBJ1-2; the D call from TCRdb, TRBD1, cannot be confirmed without DNA. The CDR3 has 13 amino acids. CDR1 LNHDA and CDR2 SQIVND come from the germline V gene (reference sequence). The CDR3 loop is CASSMEGVDGYTF.

The V gene is TRBV12-3 or TRBV12-4, the J gene TRBJ1-1. This CDR3 contains 15 residues. The CDR3 is CASSPQGGMRTEAFF.

Its frequency marks this clonotype as medium-sized. The chain has TRBV19 and TRBJ2-2. CDR3 size: 14 residues. Germline V lookup: CDR1 LNHDA, CDR2 SQIVND (reference sequence). The CDR3 loop is CASSLPRETGELFF.

V is TRBV30 and J is TRBJ1-2; TCRdb's D call, TRBD1, is unchecked because there is no DNA. The CDR3 runs 13 residues. CDR1 and CDR2 from the germline V gene are GTSNPN and SVGIG (reference sequence). The CDR3 reads CAWIPTGIGGYTF.

This chain joins TRBV12-3 or TRBV12-4 and TRBJ2-5; lacking DNA, the TRBD1 call made by TCRdb goes unchecked. The CDR3 totals 11 residues. The CDR3: CASGGGETQYF.

This chain uses TRBV18 with TRBJ1-5. Germline CDR1 and CDR2: KGHSH and LQKENI. This CDR3 is 14 amino acids long. CDR3: CASSPGDSNQPQHF.

This sequence joins TRBV6-2 or TRBV6-3 and TRBJ2-2; checking the TCRdb D call of TRBD1 is not possible without DNA. Germline V CDR1 and CDR2: MNHEY, SVGEGT. CDR3 size: 14 residues. The CDR3 protein is CASSTGPNTGELFF.